This is a list of T cell receptor beta chains from one sample in a study of cytomegalovirus exposure and HLA in healthy donors. Clones were sequenced by immunoSEQ multiplex PCR, and TCRdb holds only the in-frame ones, with some missing. The sample records tens of thousands of clones, approximately 82% being singletons. Input material: PBMCs. These receptor sequences come from a man aged 50 to 60 in good health and CMV-seronegative. Each CDR3 is given with its conserved first and last residue. D genes are given only for firm matches. Clone size appears in some rows only: once, few, many, or a class for an expanded clone.

TRBJ2-1,TRBV27,TRBD2,.,TGTGCCAGCAGTAAACTAGCGGGGGCCAGTGGGTACAATGAGCAGTTCTTC,CASSKLAGASGYNEQFF
TRBJ2-4,TRBV29-1,.,.,TGCAGCGCCAGCGTGGGAGAAATAGCCAAAAACATTCAGTACTTC,CSASVGEIAKNIQYF
TRBJ2-1,TRBV6-6,.,.,TGTGCCAGCAGTTACAGCTGGTATGAGCAGTTCTTC,CASSYSWYEQFF
TRBJ2-2,TRBV2,TRBD2,once,TGTGCCAGCATTCGGGAGGAGAGTAACACCGGGGAGCTGTTTTTT,CASIREESNTGELFF
TRBJ1-5,TRBV15,TRBD1,.,TGTGCCACCAGCAGAAACTCACAGGGGGCATCGGATCAGCCCCAGCATTTT,CATSRNSQGASDQPQHF
TRBJ1-6,TRBV6-5,.,few,TGTGCCAGCCAAACCCTGACTCCGGGTTCACCCCTCCACTTT,CASQTLTPGSPLHF
TRBJ2-2,TRBV7-3,.,.,TGTGCCAGCAGCACAGCGGCGGCTGGGAACACCGGGGAGCTGTTTTTT,CASSTAAAGNTGELFF
TRBJ1-5,TRBV5-8,.,.,TGTGCCAGCAGCTTGCTACACTCTAGGGGTTATAGTAGCAATCAGCCCCAGCATTTT,CASSLLHSRGYSSNQPQHF
TRBJ2-2,TRBV6-6,.,.,TGTGCCAGCAGTCCCCTGGGGAGCGGGGAGCTGTTTTTT,CASSPLGSGELFF
TRBJ2-2,TRBV28,TRBD2,.,TGTGCCAGCAGTTTATCTAGCGGGGGGGCCAGGACCGGGAAGCTGTTTTTT,CASSLSSGGARTGKLFF
TRBJ1-5,TRBV5-1,.,.,TGCGCCAGCAGCTTGGAAGGGGGTCAGCCCCAGCATTTT,CASSLEGGQPQHF
TRBJ2-7,TRBV5-1,TRBD1,.,TGCGCGAGCCGACAGGGGACAACCTACGAGCAGTACTTC,CASRQGTTYEQYF
TRBJ1-5,TRBV5-6,TRBD1,.,TGTGCCAGCAGCTTGGTGGGACAGCCTTTTCAGCCCCAGCATTTT,CASSLVGQPFQPQHF
TRBJ1-5,TRBV10-2,.,few,TGCGCCAGCAGTAGCGGAGGGAATCAGCCCCAGCATTTT,CASSSGGNQPQHF
TRBJ2-7,TRBV5-5,TRBD1,.,TGTGCCAGCAGACTTACCGGGACAGGGCTGTACGAGCAGTACTTC,CASRLTGTGLYEQYF
TRBJ2-7,TRBV28,TRBD1,few,TGTGCCAGCAGTTCGCGGACAGGGATCGGCGAGCAGTACTTC,CASSSRTGIGEQYF
TRBJ2-7,TRBV11-2,TRBD1,.,TGTGCCAGCAGCTTAAATTTCGGGACAGGGCACTACGAGCAGTACTTC,CASSLNFGTGHYEQYF
TRBJ2-7,TRBV27,.,once,TGTGCCAGCAGAGACCCCGGGGGACAGAGGGCCTACGAGCAGTACTTC,CASRDPGGQRAYEQYF
TRBJ2-7,TRBV6-6,TRBD1,.,TGTGCCAGCAATATCCAGGGGGCGCTTTACGAGCAGTACTTC,CASNIQGALYEQYF
TRBJ2-1,TRBV5-1,.,.,TGCGCCAGCAGCTTGGTCTGGGGCGCCTCCTACAATGAGCAGTTCTTC,CASSLVWGASYNEQFF
TRBJ1-1,TRBV11-3,.,.,TGTGCCAGCAGCTTGGGGGGAGAGGGGACTGAAGCTTTCTTT,CASSLGGEGTEAFF
TRBJ1-1,TRBV10-3,.,.,TGTGCCATCAGCTCTTCCGGCGAGGGAGCTTTCTTT,CAISSSGEGAFF
TRBJ2-7,TRBV6-6,.,.,TGTGCCAGCTACAGGGAGGGCCTCTACGAGCAGTACTTC,CASYREGLYEQYF
TRBJ2-3,TRBV6-1,TRBD1,.,TGTGCCAGCAGGGCCCTGGACAGGAACACAGATACGCAGTATTTT,CASRALDRNTDTQYF
TRBJ2-3,TRBV7-2,TRBD2,.,TGTGCCAGCAGCTTGGGACTAGCGGGGGGCACAGATACGCAGTATTTT,CASSLGLAGGTDTQYF
TRBJ1-1,TRBV7-2,.,.,TGTGCCAGCACTCCCCCGGGGGGCTCAAACACTGAAGCTTTCTTT,CASTPPGGSNTEAFF
TRBJ1-2,TRBV27,.,.,TGTGCCAGCAGGAGGGTGGGGGGGAATGGCTACACCTTC,CASRRVGGNGYTF
TRBJ2-7,TRBV6-1,TRBD1,.,TGTGCCAGCAGTGAAGCGACAGGGGTTTTTTACGAGCAGTACTTC,CASSEATGVFYEQYF
TRBJ2-5,TRBV15,TRBD1,few,TGTGCCACCAGCATCCTCACCGGGACAGGGGCACAAGAGACCCAGTACTTC,CATSILTGTGAQETQYF
TRBJ2-7,TRBV9,TRBD1,.,TGTGCCAGCAGCGTAGATCCCAGGGGGCGCCCTTACGAGCAGTACTTC,CASSVDPRGRPYEQYF
TRBJ2-2,TRBV4-2,.,.,TGTGCCAGCAGCCGAGACGGAGAGGGTATCGGACTTGACACCGGGGAGCTGTTTTTT,CASSRDGEGIGLDTGELFF
TRBJ2-5,TRBV11-2,.,.,TGTGCCAGCAGCTTATATCCCGGCAGGGGTCCGGCAGAGACCCAGTACTTC,CASSLYPGRGPAETQYF
TRBJ2-1,TRBV6-6,.,.,TGTGCCAGCAGTAACACCCTCGGGGAGCAGTTCTTC,CASSNTLGEQFF
TRBJ2-1,TRBV7-8,TRBD1,.,TGTGCCAGCAGCTTAGACAGGGGGAGATTCAATGAGCAGTTCTTC,CASSLDRGRFNEQFF
TRBJ1-6,TRBV4-1,TRBD1,.,TGCGCCAGCAGCCAGGAGACAGGGAGCTCCCATAATTCACCCCTCCACTTT,CASSQETGSSHNSPLHF
TRBJ2-5,TRBV21-1,.,.,TGTGCCAGCAGCAACGGTACCACGGGACAGGGCCTACCGGGCCAAGAGACCCAGTACTTC,CASSNGTTGQGLPGQETQYF
TRBJ2-5,TRBV9,TRBD1,.,TGTGCCAGCAGCACGGGGACAGTAGTCCAAGAGACCCAGTACTTC,CASSTGTVVQETQYF
TRBJ2-2,TRBV5-5,TRBD1,.,TGTGCCAGCAGCTGGGGGCTACAGGGGCCCGGGGAGCTGTTTTTT,CASSWGLQGPGELFF
TRBJ2-5,TRBV11-2,.,.,TGTGCCAGCAGCTTGGCCGGAGGAAAGACCCAGTACTTC,CASSLAGGKTQYF
TRBJ1-6,TRBV6-4,.,.,TGTGCCAGCAGTGACGGGACAAATAATTCACCCCTCCACTTT,CASSDGTNNSPLHF
TRBJ1-1,TRBV10-2,.,.,TGCGCCAGCAGTGAGTCAGGGGGGGTAGGCACTGAAGCTTTCTTT,CASSESGGVGTEAFF
TRBJ1-2,TRBV6-5,.,.,TGTGCCAGCAGTTACGGACTAGACTTTGAGGGCTACACCTTC,CASSYGLDFEGYTF
TRBJ2-7,TRBV6-5,TRBD1,.,TGTGCCAGCAGTCTCGGACAGGGCCAGGAATACTTC,CASSLGQGQEYF
TRBJ1-4,TRBV19,TRBD1,.,TGTGCCAGTAGTCCGCCCCGACAGGGGCGTGGGGAAAAACTGTTTTTT,CASSPPRQGRGEKLFF
TRBJ1-1,TRBV11-2,.,.,TGTGCCAGCAGCTTAGCCCCCAGGCCCCATGAAGCTTTCTTT,CASSLAPRPHEAFF
TRBJ2-3,TRBV7-9,TRBD2,.,TGTGCCAGCAGCACGACTAGCGGGGGGGGTGAAGATACGCAGTATTTT,CASSTTSGGGEDTQYF
TRBJ1-1,TRBV6-4,.,.,TGTGCCAGCAGTCTACATCGGGGGACTGAAGCTTTCTTT,CASSLHRGTEAFF
TRBJ1-2,TRBV6-1,TRBD1,.,TGTGCCAGCAGTGAAAAGAGACAGGGGTATAGCTATGGCTACACCTTC,CASSEKRQGYSYGYTF
TRBJ2-3,TRBV20-1,.,.,TGCAGTGCCATTAGCACAGATACGCAGTATTTT,CSAISTDTQYF
TRBJ1-1,TRBV6-5,.,few,TGTGCCAGCAGTTACTCCGCAGTTCCGAACACTGAAGCTTTCTTT,CASSYSAVPNTEAFF
TRBJ2-2,TRBV19,TRBD1,.,TGTGCCAGTAGTCTGACCGGGACAGGGGGCTCCGGGGAGCTGTTTTTT,CASSLTGTGGSGELFF
TRBJ2-7,TRBV5-1,TRBD2,few,TGCGCCAGCAGCTGGGCGAGCGGGAAGCAGACCTACGAGCAGTACTTC,CASSWASGKQTYEQYF